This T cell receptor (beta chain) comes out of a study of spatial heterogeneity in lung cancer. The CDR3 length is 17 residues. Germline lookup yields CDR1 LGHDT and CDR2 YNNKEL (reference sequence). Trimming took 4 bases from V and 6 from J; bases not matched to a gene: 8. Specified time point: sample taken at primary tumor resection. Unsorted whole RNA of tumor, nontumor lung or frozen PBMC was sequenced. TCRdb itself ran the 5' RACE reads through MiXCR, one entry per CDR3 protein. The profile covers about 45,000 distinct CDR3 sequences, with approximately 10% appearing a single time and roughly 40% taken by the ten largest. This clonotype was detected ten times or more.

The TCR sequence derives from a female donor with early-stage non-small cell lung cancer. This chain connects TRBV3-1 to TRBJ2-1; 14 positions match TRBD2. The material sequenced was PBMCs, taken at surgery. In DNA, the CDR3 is TGTGCCAGCAGCCCACCGACTAGCGGGGGGGCCTCCAATGAGCAGTTCTTC. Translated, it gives CASSPPTSGGASNEQFF.